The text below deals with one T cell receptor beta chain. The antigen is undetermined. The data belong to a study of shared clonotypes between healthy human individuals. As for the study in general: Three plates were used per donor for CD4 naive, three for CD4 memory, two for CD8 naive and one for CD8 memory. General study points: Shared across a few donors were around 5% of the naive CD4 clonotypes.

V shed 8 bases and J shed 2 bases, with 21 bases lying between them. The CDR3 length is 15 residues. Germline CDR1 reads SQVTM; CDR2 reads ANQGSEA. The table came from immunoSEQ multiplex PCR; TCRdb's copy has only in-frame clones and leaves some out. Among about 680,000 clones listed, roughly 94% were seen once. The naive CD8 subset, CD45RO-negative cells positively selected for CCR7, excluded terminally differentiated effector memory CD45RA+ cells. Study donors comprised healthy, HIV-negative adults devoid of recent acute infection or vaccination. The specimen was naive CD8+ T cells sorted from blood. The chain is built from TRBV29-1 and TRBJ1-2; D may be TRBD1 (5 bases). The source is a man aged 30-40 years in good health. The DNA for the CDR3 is TGCAGCTCTCAGGGACCGGGAAACAGGAACTATGGCTACACCTTC. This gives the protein CSSQGPGNRNYGYTF.